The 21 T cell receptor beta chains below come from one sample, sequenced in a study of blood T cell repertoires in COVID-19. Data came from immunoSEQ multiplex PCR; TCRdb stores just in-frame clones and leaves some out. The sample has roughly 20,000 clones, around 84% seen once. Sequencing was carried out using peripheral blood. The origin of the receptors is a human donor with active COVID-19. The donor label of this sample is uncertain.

CDR3 in amino acids: CASSTTGTGVGQPQHF. Here the CDR3 DNA reads TGTGCCAGTAGTACGACCGGGACAGGGGTTGGTCAGCCCCAGCATTTT. The chain employs TRBV19 and TRBJ1-5; 10 bases align to TRBD1. The CDR3 has 16 residues. CDR1 is LNHDA, CDR2 SQIVND, per germline (reference sequence). Trimming cost V 4 bases and J 6 bases; bases outside gene matches: 9.

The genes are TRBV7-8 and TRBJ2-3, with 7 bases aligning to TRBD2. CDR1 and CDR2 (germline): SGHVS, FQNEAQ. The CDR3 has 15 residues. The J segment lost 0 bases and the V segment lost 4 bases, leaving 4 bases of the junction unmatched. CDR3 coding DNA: TGTGCCAGCAGCTCCGGGACTACCAGCACAGATACGCAGTATTTT. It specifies CASSSGTTSTDTQYF.

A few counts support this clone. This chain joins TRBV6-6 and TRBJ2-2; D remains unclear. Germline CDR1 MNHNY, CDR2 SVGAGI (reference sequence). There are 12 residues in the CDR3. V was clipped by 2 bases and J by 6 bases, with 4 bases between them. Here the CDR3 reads CASSYPAGELFF. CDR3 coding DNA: TGTGCCAGCAGTTACCCGGCCGGGGAGCTGTTTTTT.

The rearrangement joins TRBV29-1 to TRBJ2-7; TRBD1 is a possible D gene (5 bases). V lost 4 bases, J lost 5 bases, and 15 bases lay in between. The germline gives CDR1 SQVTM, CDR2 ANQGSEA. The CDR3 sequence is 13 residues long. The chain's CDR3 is CSVVSISGNEQYF. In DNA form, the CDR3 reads TGCAGCGTTGTGAGCATCTCAGGGAACGAGCAGTACTTC.

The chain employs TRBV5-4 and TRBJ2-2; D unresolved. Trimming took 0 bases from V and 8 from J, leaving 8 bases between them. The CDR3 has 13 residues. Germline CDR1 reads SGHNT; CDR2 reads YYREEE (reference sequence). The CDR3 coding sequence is TGTGCCAGCAGCTTGGGTGGGCCGGGGGAGCTGTTTTTT. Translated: CASSLGGPGELFF.

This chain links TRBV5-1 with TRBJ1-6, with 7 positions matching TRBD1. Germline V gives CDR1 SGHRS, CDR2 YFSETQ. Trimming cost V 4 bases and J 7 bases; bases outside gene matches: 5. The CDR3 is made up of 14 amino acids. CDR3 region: CASSPGQTNSPLHF. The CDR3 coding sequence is TGCGCCAGCAGCCCGGGACAGACCAATTCACCCCTCCACTTT.

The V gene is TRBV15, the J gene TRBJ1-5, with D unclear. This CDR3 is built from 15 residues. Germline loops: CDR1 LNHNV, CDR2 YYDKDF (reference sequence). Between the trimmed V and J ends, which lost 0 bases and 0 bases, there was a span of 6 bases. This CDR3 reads CATSRDQNSNQPQHF. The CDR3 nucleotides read TGTGCCACCAGCAGAGATCAGAATAGCAATCAGCCCCAGCATTTT.

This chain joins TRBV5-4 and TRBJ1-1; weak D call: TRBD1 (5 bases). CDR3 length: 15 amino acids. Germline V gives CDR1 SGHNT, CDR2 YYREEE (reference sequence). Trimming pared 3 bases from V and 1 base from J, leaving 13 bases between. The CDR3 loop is CASSYAGGRNTEAFF. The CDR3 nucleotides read TGTGCCAGCAGCTATGCGGGGGGACGGAACACTGAAGCTTTCTTT.

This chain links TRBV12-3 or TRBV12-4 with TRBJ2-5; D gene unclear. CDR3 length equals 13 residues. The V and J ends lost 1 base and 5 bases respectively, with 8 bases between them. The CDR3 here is CASSLELVETQYF. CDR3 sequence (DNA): TGTGCCAGCAGTTTAGAGTTAGTCGAGACCCAGTACTTC.

CDR3 DNA sequence: TGTGCCAGCAGTGAAGGCGGGAGTATGGTACAGTTCTTC. Its translation is CASSEGGSMVQFF. V gene TRBV6-4 combines with J gene TRBJ2-1; 7 nucleotides agree with TRBD2. The J segment lost 13 bases and the V segment lost 3 bases, leaving 9 bases of the junction unmatched. CDR3 length equals 13 residues. The germline V gene encodes CDR1 MRHNA and CDR2 SNTAGT.

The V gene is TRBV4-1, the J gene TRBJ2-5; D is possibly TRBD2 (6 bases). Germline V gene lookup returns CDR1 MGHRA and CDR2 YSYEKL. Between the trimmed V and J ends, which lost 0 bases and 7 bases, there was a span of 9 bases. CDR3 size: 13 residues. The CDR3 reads CASSQDQGGTQYF. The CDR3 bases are TGCGCCAGCAGCCAAGATCAGGGAGGGACCCAGTACTTC.

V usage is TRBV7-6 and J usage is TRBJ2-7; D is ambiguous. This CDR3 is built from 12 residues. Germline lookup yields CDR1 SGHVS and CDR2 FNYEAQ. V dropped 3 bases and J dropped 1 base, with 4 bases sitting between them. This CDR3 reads CASSLTSYEQYF. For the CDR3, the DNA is TGTGCCAGCAGCTTGACTTCCTACGAGCAGTACTTC.

The CDR3 sequence: CAISERTSGGQETQYF. CDR3 DNA: TGTGCCATCAGTGAGCGGACTAGCGGGGGACAAGAGACCCAGTACTTC. The chain has TRBV10-3 and TRBJ2-5; 13 bases map to TRBD2. After removal of 2 bases from V and 2 bases from J, the junction contained 2 bases not matched to a gene. This CDR3 region has 16 residues. Germline CDR1 ENHRY, CDR2 SYGVKD.

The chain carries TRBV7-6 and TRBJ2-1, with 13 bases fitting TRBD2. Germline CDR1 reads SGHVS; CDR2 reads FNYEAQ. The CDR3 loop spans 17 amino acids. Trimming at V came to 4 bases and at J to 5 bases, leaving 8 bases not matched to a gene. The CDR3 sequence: CASSSTSGGASHNEQFF. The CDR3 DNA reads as TGTGCCAGCAGCTCCACTAGCGGGGGGGCATCCCACAATGAGCAGTTCTTC. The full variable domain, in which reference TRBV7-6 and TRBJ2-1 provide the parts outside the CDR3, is GAGVSQSPRYKVTKRGQDVALRCDPISGHVSLYWYRQALGQGPEFLTYFNYEAQQDKSGLPNDRFSAERPEGSISTLTIQRTEQRDSAMYRCASSSTSGGASHNEQFFGPGTRLTVL.

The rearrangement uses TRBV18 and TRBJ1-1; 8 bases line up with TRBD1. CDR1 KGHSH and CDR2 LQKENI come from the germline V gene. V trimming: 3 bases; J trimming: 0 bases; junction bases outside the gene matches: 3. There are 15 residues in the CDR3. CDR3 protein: CASSPSTGVNTEAFF. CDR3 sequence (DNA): TGTGCCAGCTCACCCTCGACAGGGGTGAACACTGAAGCTTTCTTT.

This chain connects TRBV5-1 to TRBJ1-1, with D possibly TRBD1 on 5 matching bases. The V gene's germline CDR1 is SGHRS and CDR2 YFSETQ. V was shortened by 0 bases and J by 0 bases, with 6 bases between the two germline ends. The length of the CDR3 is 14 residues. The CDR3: CASSLGTLNTEAFF. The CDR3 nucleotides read TGCGCCAGCAGCTTGGGGACACTGAACACTGAAGCTTTCTTT.

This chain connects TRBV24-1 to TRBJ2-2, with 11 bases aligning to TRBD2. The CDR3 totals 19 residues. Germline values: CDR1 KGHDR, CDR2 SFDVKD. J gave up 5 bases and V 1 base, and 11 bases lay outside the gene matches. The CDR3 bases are TGTGCCACCAGTGATTTAGAACTTAGCGGGAGGGCGAGTACCGGGGAGCTGTTTTTT. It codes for CATSDLELSGRASTGELFF.

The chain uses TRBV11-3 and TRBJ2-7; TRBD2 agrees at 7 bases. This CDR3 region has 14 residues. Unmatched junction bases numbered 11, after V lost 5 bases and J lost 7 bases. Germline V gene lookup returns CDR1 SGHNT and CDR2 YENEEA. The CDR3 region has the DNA TGTGCCAGCAGCCCCGGGACTACCTTTGGGGAGCAGTACTTC. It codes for CASSPGTTFGEQYF.

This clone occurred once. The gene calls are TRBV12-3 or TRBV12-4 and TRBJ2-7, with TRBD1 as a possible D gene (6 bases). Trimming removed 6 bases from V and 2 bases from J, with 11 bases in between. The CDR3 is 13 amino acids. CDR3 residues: CASRRTETYEQYF. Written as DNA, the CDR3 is TGTGCCAGCAGACGGACAGAAACCTACGAGCAGTACTTC.

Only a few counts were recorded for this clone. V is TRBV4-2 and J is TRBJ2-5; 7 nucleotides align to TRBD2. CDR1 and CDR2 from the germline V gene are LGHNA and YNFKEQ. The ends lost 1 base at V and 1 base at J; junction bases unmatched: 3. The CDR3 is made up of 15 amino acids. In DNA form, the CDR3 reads TGTGCCAGCAGCCAAGCCCCTAGCGGCCAAGAGACCCAGTACTTC. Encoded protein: CASSQAPSGQETQYF.

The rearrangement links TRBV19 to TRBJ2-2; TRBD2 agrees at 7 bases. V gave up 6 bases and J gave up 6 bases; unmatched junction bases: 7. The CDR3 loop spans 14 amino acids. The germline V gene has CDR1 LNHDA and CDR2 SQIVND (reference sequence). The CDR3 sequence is CASRRKGGPGELFF. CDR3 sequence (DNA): TGTGCCAGTAGAAGAAAGGGAGGGCCCGGGGAGCTGTTTTTT.